This is a list of T cell receptor beta chains from one sample in a study of blood T cell repertoires in COVID-19. Only in-frame clones appear in the TCRdb table, and some are missing; sequencing was by immunoSEQ multiplex PCR. The repertoire has around 270,000 clones, about 85% of them found once; the top ten carry 3.5% to 4.5%. The sample consisted of peripheral blood. The source is a man in his sixties who had recovered from COVID-19. Each CDR3 is given with its conserved first and last residue. D genes are given only for firm matches. Some rows mark clone size as missing; the rest say once, few, many or name a class of expanded clone.

j_call d_call cdr3_length clone_size v_call cdr3_nt cdr3_aa
TRBJ1-1 TRBD1 14 - TRBV19 TGTGCCAGTAAAGAGGACAGGGGGAACACTGAAGCTTTCTTT CASKEDRGNTEAFF
TRBJ1-1 - 14 - TRBV13 TGTGCCAGCAGATCTAGACAGCTAAACACTGAAGCTTTCTTT CASRSRQLNTEAFF
TRBJ2-7 TRBD1 16 - TRBV6-5 TGTGCCAGCAGTTACGTAAGACAGGGGCCGCACTACGAGCAGTACTTC CASSYVRQGPHYEQYF
TRBJ1-1 - 13 - TRBV20-1 TGCAGTGCTAGTCCGGTACAGGCTCCTGAAGCTTTCTTT CSASPVQAPEAFF
TRBJ2-2 TRBD2 13 once TRBV7-2 TGTGCCAGCAGCAAAGCGGGGCCCGGGGAGCTGTTTTTT CASSKAGPGELFF
TRBJ1-2 - 15 - TRBV5-1 TGCGCCAGCAGCTTAACGCCAAGCTCTAACTATGGCTACACCTTC CASSLTPSSNYGYTF
TRBJ2-1 TRBD2 16 - TRBV6-1 TGTGCCAGCAGTGCCACAACTAGCGGGGGGGCGGGTGAGCAGTTCTTC CASSATTSGGAGEQFF
TRBJ2-7 - 18 - TRBV27 TGTGCCAGCAGTTCGTCGACCCCTCCGGCCTCCCTATTGCGGGAGCAGTACTTC CASSSSTPPASLLREQYF
TRBJ2-1 - 12 - TRBV5-1 TGCGCCAGCAGCTTGCCAGGTAATGAGCAGTTCTTC CASSLPGNEQFF
TRBJ1-6 TRBD1 15 - TRBV7-9 TGTGCCAGCAGCGCCGCCGGGACAGCTAAATGGCCCCTCCACTTT CASSAAGTAKWPLHF
TRBJ1-1 - 12 once TRBV5-6 TGTGCCAGCAGCTTTAGCAACACTGAAGCTTTCTTT CASSFSNTEAFF
TRBJ2-7 - 14 - TRBV6-5 TGTGCCAGCAGTTACTCGACAGGTTTCGTCGAGCAGTACTTC CASSYSTGFVEQYF
TRBJ1-2 - 12 - TRBV9 TGTGCCAGCAGCGACAGGGTCTATGGCTACACCTTC CASSDRVYGYTF
TRBJ2-7 - 13 - TRBV7-6 TGTGCCAGCAGCTTCAGTGACTCCTACGAGCAGTACTTC CASSFSDSYEQYF
TRBJ1-6 - 13 - TRBV4-2 TGTGCCAGCAGCCAAGAGGGCGAATCACCCCTCCACTTT CASSQEGESPLHF
TRBJ2-3 - 16 - TRBV3-1/TRBV3-2 TGTGCCAGCAGCCAAGTGGTGGGAGGGGGTCTAGATACGCAGTATTTT CASSQVVGGGLDTQYF
TRBJ1-1 - 13 - TRBV5-6 TGTGCCAGCAGCAGATCACAGGTAACTGAAGCTTTCTTT CASSRSQVTEAFF
TRBJ1-4 - 14 - TRBV27 TGTGCCAGCAGTTTTGCAGCAACTAATGAAAAACTGTTTTTT CASSFAATNEKLFF
TRBJ2-3 - 17 - TRBV6-1 TGTGCCAGCAGTGAAGCGTCCGGGGGGCGAGGCACAGATACGCAGTATTTT CASSEASGGRGTDTQYF
TRBJ2-7 - 15 - TRBV13 TGTGCCAGCAGCGGACGAGCTAGCATTCCCTACGAGCAGTACTTC CASSGRASIPYEQYF
TRBJ2-7 - 15 - TRBV6-2/TRBV6-3 TGTGCCAGCAGTTACAAGGGGGTGATTTCCTACGAGCAGTACTTC CASSYKGVISYEQYF
TRBJ2-5 - 16 few TRBV2 TGTGCCAGCAGTCATAACGGGGGACTTGTTCAAGAGACCCAGTACTTC CASSHNGGLVQETQYF
TRBJ2-1 - 16 - TRBV7-3 TGTGCCAGCAGCTTGATTAGCGGTAGCTCCTACAATGAGCAGTTCTTC CASSLISGSSYNEQFF
TRBJ2-7 TRBD1 14 - TRBV6-5 TGTGCCAGCAGTCTCGGACAGGGGTCCTACGAGCAGTACTTC CASSLGQGSYEQYF
TRBJ2-7 - 15 - TRBV10-3 TGTGCCATCAGTGAGTCCCAGGATCTTTCTCGGGAGCAGTACTTC CAISESQDLSREQYF
TRBJ1-1 - 15 - TRBV5-8 TGTGCCAGCAACCAAGGACAGAGGAAGTTAACTGAAGCTTTCTTT CASNQGQRKLTEAFF
TRBJ1-4 TRBD1 15 - TRBV3-1/TRBV3-2 TGTGCCAGCAGCCTTAACAGGGGGCTGGAGGAAAAACTGTTTTTT CASSLNRGLEEKLFF
TRBJ1-3 - 16 once TRBV7-8 TGTGCCAGCAGCTTAGTCGGCAGGGGTGGTGGAAACACCATATATTTT CASSLVGRGGGNTIYF
TRBJ1-1 - 17 - TRBV25-1 TGTGCCAGCAGTGAATTGGGAGTGGGACATAAGAACACTGAAGCTTTCTTT CASSELGVGHKNTEAFF
TRBJ2-5 TRBD1 13 - TRBV27 TGTGCCAGCAGAACAGGGGGCGGGGAGACCCAGTACTTC CASRTGGGETQYF
TRBJ2-5 TRBD2 16 - TRBV30 TGTGCCTGGAGTGCAGGGGTAGCGGGGGGACAAGAGACCCAGTACTTC CAWSAGVAGGQETQYF
TRBJ2-5 TRBD2 15 - TRBV4-2 TGTGCCAGCAGCCAACATAGCGGGGGGGAAGAGACCCAGTACTTC CASSQHSGGEETQYF
TRBJ2-5 - 14 - TRBV10-1 TGCGCCAGCAGTGAGCGACGAGGACAAGAGACCCAGTACTTC CASSERRGQETQYF
TRBJ1-5 - 13 - TRBV19 TGTGCCAGTAGTTCCGGGAACAATCAGCCCCAGCATTTT CASSSGNNQPQHF
TRBJ1-3 - 13 - TRBV19 TGTGCCAGTAGTATTCAGGGGTGGAACACCATATATTTT CASSIQGWNTIYF
TRBJ1-5 - 14 few TRBV19 TGTGCCAGTAGCACCAGGGGCAGGAATCAGCCCCAGCATTTT CASSTRGRNQPQHF
TRBJ2-5 TRBD1 12 - TRBV2 TGTGCCAGCGGGACAGGCAGCGAGACCCAGTACTTC CASGTGSETQYF
TRBJ1-3 - 17 - TRBV11-2 TGTGCCAGCAGCCCCACCCCCCAGGGTTCCTCTGGAAACACCATATATTTT CASSPTPQGSSGNTIYF
TRBJ2-1 TRBD2 15 few TRBV7-3 TGTGCCAGCAGCCAACTAGCGGGGGCCTACAATGAGCAGTTCTTC CASSQLAGAYNEQFF
TRBJ1-4 TRBD1 15 - TRBV5-1 TGCGCCAGCAGCCCGGGACAGGTTAACAATGAAAAACTGTTTTTT CASSPGQVNNEKLFF